The 15 T cell receptor beta chains below come from one sample, sequenced in a study of blood T cells in healthy people across ages. PCR was performed a second time for roughly 6 to 12 cycles using a sample-barcoded 5' primer and a J-beta primer mix. TCRdb reanalysed the 5' RACE reads using MiXCR and keeps one entry per CDR3 protein. The sample includes roughly 800,000 distinct CDR3 sequences, about 53% of them seen just once. Sample: blood. These receptors originate from an elderly man in good health.

The chain links TRBV5-1 to TRBJ2-4, with 8 bases fitting TRBD1. The J call is doubtful: the DNA matches TRBJ2-5 better. Germline lookup yields CDR1 SGHRS and CDR2 YFSETQ. CDR3 length equals 14 residues. For the CDR3, the DNA is TGCGCCAGCAGCGGGGGACAGGTTAAGGAGACCCAGTACTTC. This sequence encodes CASSGGQVKETQYF.

The chain is built from TRBV7-9 and TRBJ2-1; 15 nucleotides align to TRBD2. After removal of 5 bases from V and 3 bases from J, the junction contained 11 bases not matched to a gene. Germline CDR1 is SEHNR and CDR2 is FQNEAQ (reference sequence). CDR3 length equals 19 residues. The CDR3 region has the DNA TGTGCCAGCAGCCCTTTCACCGGGACTAGCGGGAGGCGCTACAATGAGCAGTTCTTC. This sequence encodes CASSPFTGTSGRRYNEQFF. The variable domain in full, with the rest retrieved from reference TRBV7-9 and TRBJ2-1, is DTGVSQNPRHKITKRGQNVTFRCDPISEHNRLYWYRQTLGQGPEFLTYFQNEAQLEKSRLLSDRFSAERPKGSFSTLEIQRTEQGDSAMYLCASSPFTGTSGRRYNEQFFGPGTRLTVL.

This chain joins TRBV20-1 and TRBJ2-4; 16 bases match TRBD2. Looked up from germline, CDR1 is DFQATT and CDR2 is SNEGSKA (reference sequence). The CDR3 is 19 residues long. J was trimmed by 8 bases and V by 0 bases; bases with no gene match: 13. The CDR3 bases are TGCAGTGCTAGAGAATCTCAGGGACTAGCGGGAGGGCCGTTGGACATTCAGTACTTC. It is translated as CSARESQGLAGGPLDIQYF.

This clonotype was seen a few times. The rearrangement joins TRBV7-9 to TRBJ1-4; D uncertain. V shed 4 bases and J shed 11 bases, with 11 bases lying between them. CDR3 length: 12 amino acids. Germline V lookup: CDR1 SEHNR, CDR2 FQNEAQ (reference sequence). In nucleotides, the CDR3 is TGTGCCAGCAGCTGGGGAGAAAAGAAACTGTTTTTT. Translating it yields CASSWGEKKLFF. The entire variable domain, with the rest obtained from reference TRBV7-9 and TRBJ1-4, is as follows: DTGVSQNPRHKITKRGQNVTFRCDPISEHNRLYWYRQTLGQGPEFLTYFQNEAQLEKSRLLSDRFSAERPKGSFSTLEIQRTEQGDSAMYLCASSWGEKKLFFGSGTQLSVL.

This chain joins TRBV29-1 and TRBJ2-5; 9 nucleotides match TRBD2. CDR1 and CDR2 (germline): SQVTM, ANQGSEA. The V gene end was trimmed by 6 bases and the J gene end by 0 bases; junction bases not matched to a gene: 20. The CDR3 consists of 19 residues. The CDR3 protein is CSVNPRVAGGVVYQETQYF. The DNA of the CDR3 is TGCAGCGTCAACCCCCGGGTGGCGGGAGGGGTTGTGTACCAAGAGACCCAGTACTTC. Combining the CDR3 with reference TRBV29-1 and TRBJ2-5 gives the whole variable domain SAVISQKPSRDICQRGTSLTIQCQVDSQVTMMFWYRQQPGQSLTLIATANQGSEATYESGFVIDKFPISRPNLTFSTLTVSNMSPEDSSIYLCSVNPRVAGGVVYQETQYFGPGTRLLVL.

This clonotype has just a few counts. The rearrangement uses TRBV6-5 and TRBJ2-3, with D possibly TRBD1 on 5 matching bases. This CDR3 is 15 amino acids long. The germline gives CDR1 MNHEY, CDR2 SVGAGI. The V and J ends lost 6 bases and 14 bases respectively, with 27 bases between them. In nucleotides, the CDR3 is TGTGCCAGCAGCCTGACAGCTCCCGGCGGCAGATACGCGTATTTT. Translating gives CASSLTAPGGRYAYF.

This clonotype has just one count. The genes are TRBV3-1 and TRBJ2-2, with 12 bases that match TRBD2. Germline V CDR1 and CDR2: LGHDT, YNNKEL (reference sequence). The junction had 5 bases not matched to a gene; V was cut back by 4 bases and J by 2 bases. The CDR3 is 17 amino acids. CDR3 bases: TGTGCCAGCAGCCCCTCTAGCGGGAGGGCCAACACCGGGGAGCTGTTTTTT. Translating gives CASSPSSGRANTGELFF.

The CDR3 region is CATSRVDAGSPLHF. CDR3 nucleotides: TGTGCCACCAGCAGAGTGGATGCCGGGTCACCCCTCCACTTT. The chain combines TRBV15 with TRBJ1-6; no firm D call. Germline values: CDR1 LNHNV, CDR2 YYDKDF (reference sequence). This CDR3 spans 14 amino acids. V was shortened by 1 base and J by 10 bases, with 11 bases between the two germline ends.

The chain recombines TRBV29-1 with TRBJ2-7; weak D call: TRBD1 (5 bases). CDR3 length: 12 residues. Germline lookup yields CDR1 SQVTM and CDR2 ANQGSEA. V was clipped by 6 bases and J by 7 bases, with 16 bases between them. The CDR3 DNA reads TGCAGCGTGGGGCCTGGGGCTGGAGAGCAGTACTTC. Translating it yields CSVGPGAGEQYF.

The chain employs TRBV27 and TRBJ2-1; D remains unclear. The CDR3 covers 13 residues. CDR1 is MNHEY, CDR2 SMNVEV, per germline (reference sequence). The V end was cut by 3 bases, the J end by 6 bases, with 9 bases between. DNA for the CDR3: TGTGCCAGCAGTTTCTGGCGTGGCAATGAGCAGTTCTTC. Translation: CASSFWRGNEQFF.

In this sample, this clonotype turned up once. This rearrangement joins TRBV18 to TRBJ1-1, with TRBD1 matching 11 bases. The CDR3 covers 14 residues. Losses at the gene ends were 5 bases for V and 4 bases for J; bases not matched to a gene: 3. Germline loops: CDR1 KGHSH, CDR2 LQKENI. The CDR3 DNA is TGTGCCAGCTCAGATGGACAGGGGGCCACTGAAGCTTTCTTT. It specifies CASSDGQGATEAFF.

This rearrangement joins TRBV24-1 to TRBJ2-1; no definite D call. The germline V and J ends were trimmed by 3 bases and 7 bases, with 6 bases remaining between them. The CDR3 covers 12 residues. Germline-derived CDR1 and CDR2 are KGHDR and SFDVKD. CDR3 nucleotides: TGTGCCACCAGTGATCCTGGGAATGAGCAGTTCTTC. This gives the protein CATSDPGNEQFF.

The chain links TRBV4-1 to TRBJ2-3; D not certain. The V end lost 0 bases, the J end lost 9 bases, and 13 bases lay between the germline ends. This CDR3 comprises 14 residues. Germline CDR1 and CDR2: MGHRA and YSYEKL. DNA for the CDR3: TGCGCCAGCAGCCAAGAGTCCCTCTTGGGGACGCAGTATTTT. Translating it yields CASSQESLLGTQYF.

The chain couples TRBV2 to TRBJ1-2; D is unresolved. Germline-derived CDR1 and CDR2 are SNHLY and FYNNEI. This CDR3 contains 11 residues. The V end was cut by 5 bases, the J end by 4 bases, with 5 bases between. The CDR3 sequence is CASSTSYGYTF. In DNA form, the CDR3 reads TGTGCCAGCAGTACAAGCTATGGCTACACCTTC.

The CDR3 sequence is CASSLTSGRKDTQYF. DNA of the CDR3: TGTGCCAGCAGCCTGACTAGCGGGAGGAAAGATACGCAGTATTTT. V usage is TRBV7-2 and J usage is TRBJ2-3; 13 nucleotides line up with TRBD2. The CDR3 spans 15 residues. Germline lookup yields CDR1 SGHTA and CDR2 FQGNSA. With V trimmed by 5 bases and J by 5 bases, 4 bases remained unmatched.